The 12 T cell receptor beta chains below come from one sample, sequenced in a study of regulatory T cells in long-lasting Graves disease. Researchers made TCR beta libraries by using iRepertoire HTBI primers and running Arm-PCR on CDR3 regions. TCRdb itself ran the multiplex PCR reads through MiXCR, one entry per CDR3 protein. The sample contains around 240,000 distinct CDR3 sequences, under 20% of which appear only once. As for time point: newly diagnosed GD, antithyroid drugs for less than 3 months. The TCR library was made from RNA that had been extracted from PBMCs in TRIzol. The data were also submitted as part of a second study, on T cells in Graves' hyperthyroidism and ophthalmopathy.

The sequencing here drew on peripheral blood mononuclear cells (PBMCs), taken at new diagnosis, from a patient treated with antithyroid drugs. All receptors come from a woman aged 25 to 39 with Graves disease.

This clonotype appeared many times. This chain uses TRBV7-2 with TRBJ2-7; 9 nucleotides line up with TRBD1. Per germline, CDR1 SGHTA and CDR2 FQGNSA. The CDR3 is made up of 17 amino acids. Germline trimming cut 5 bases from V and 0 bases from J; bases unmatched to any gene: 11. Here the CDR3 reads CASSPGQGSRVSYEQYF. CDR3 nucleotides: TGTGCCAGCAGCCCCGGACAGGGGAGTCGTGTCTCCTACGAGCAGTACTTC.

This clonotype was seen repeatedly, ten times or more. The chain employs TRBV11-2 and TRBJ2-1, with TRBD2 matching over 8 bases. The germline V gene has CDR1 SGHAT and CDR2 FQNNGV. The CDR3 loop spans 15 amino acids. Trimming at V came to 1 base and at J to 6 bases, leaving 5 bases not matched to a gene. In DNA form, the CDR3 reads TGTGCCAGCAGCTTAGCCGGGGGGGCCCCCAATGAGCAGTTCTTC. Protein sequence: CASSLAGGAPNEQFF.

In this sample, this clonotype turned up many times. The genes are TRBV2 and TRBJ2-7, with unresolved D. Deletions cut 6 bases from V and 3 bases from J, with 6 bases between. Germline CDR1 is SNHLY and CDR2 is FYNNEI. This CDR3 spans 11 amino acids. The CDR3 loop reads CASRQVYEQYF. The CDR3 nucleotides read TGTGCCAGCAGGCAGGTCTACGAGCAGTACTTC.

This clonotype was detected ten times or more. CDR3 amino acids: CSATTGPNQETQYF. The CDR3 DNA reads as TGCAGTGCTACGACCGGACCGAACCAAGAGACCCAGTACTTC. This sequence joins TRBV20-1 and TRBJ2-5; D is ambiguous. The germline V gene has CDR1 DFQATT and CDR2 SNEGSKA (reference sequence). V gave up 4 bases and J gave up 0 bases, with 12 bases separating them. The CDR3 consists of 14 residues.

Points on this clonotype: The final CDR3 position lacks the conserved phenylalanine or tryptophan, pointing to a likely read error. The chain uses TRBV20-1 and TRBJ2-1; 7 bases match TRBD1. Looked up from germline, CDR1 is DFQATT and CDR2 is SNEGSKA (reference sequence). The trim removed 4 bases at V and 10 bases at J, leaving 7 bases unmatched. This CDR3 has 12 amino acids. DNA for the CDR3: TGCAGTGCTAACCTAGGACAGGACGAGCAGTTCTCC. It encodes CSANLGQDEQFS.

This clonotype appeared a few times. V gene TRBV7-9 combines with J gene TRBJ1-4, with 7 bases identical to TRBD1. The germline V gene encodes CDR1 SEHNR and CDR2 FQNEAQ (reference sequence). The CDR3 length is 14 residues. The ends lost 1 base at V and 7 bases at J; junction bases unmatched: 3. CDR3 coding DNA: TGTGCCAGCAGCTTAGAGGGGGCTAGTGAAAAACTGTTTTTT. Protein product: CASSLEGASEKLFF.

This clonotype was detected many times. The germline gene is not matched at one end of the junction; a read error may be the cause. This chain's CDR3 is CASSLDRVFDTEAFF. DNA for the CDR3: TGTGCCAGCAGCTTGGATAGGGTCTTCGACACTGAAGCTTTCTTT. The chain links TRBV5-1 to TRBJ1-1; no clear D. This CDR3 is built from 15 residues. Germline V gene sequence: CDR1 SGHRS, CDR2 YFSETQ.

The CDR3 spells CASSYSGGESISGYGYTF. The CDR3 DNA sequence: TGTGCCAGCAGTTACTCGGGGGGCGAGTCGATAAGCGGATATGGCTACACCTTC. V is TRBV6-2 or TRBV6-3 and J is TRBJ1-2, with D perhaps matching TRBD1 (6 bases). Germline CDR1 is MNHEY and CDR2 is SVGEGT. The CDR3 covers 18 residues. V lost 0 bases and J lost 5, with 22 bases in between.

V usage is TRBV20-1 and J usage is TRBJ2-7; 12 bases are a match to TRBD1. This CDR3 comprises 14 residues. Unmatched junction bases numbered 5, after V lost 5 bases and J lost 3 bases. The germline gives CDR1 DFQATT, CDR2 SNEGSKA (reference sequence). The CDR3 region is CSAWGQGADYEQYF. The CDR3 DNA reads TGCAGTGCTTGGGGACAGGGGGCTGACTACGAGCAGTACTTC.

This clonotype was detected only a few times. The CDR3 protein is CSALTDSRVRNTGELFF. CDR3 coding DNA: TGCAGTGCGCTCACCGACTCTAGGGTGAGGAACACCGGGGAGCTGTTTTTT. The chain links TRBV20-1 to TRBJ2-2; D gene ambiguous. CDR1 and CDR2 (germline): DFQATT, SNEGSKA (reference sequence). The V and J ends lost 6 bases and 1 base respectively, with 21 bases between them. The CDR3 loop spans 17 amino acids.

This clonotype has ten or more counts. An end of the junction differs from the germline gene, which may be a read error. The J gene is TRBJ2-1, the V gene TRBV7-7, with TRBD2 matching 8 bases. Looked up from germline, CDR1 is SSHAT and CDR2 is FNYEAQ (reference sequence). This CDR3 is built from 15 residues. CDR3 residues: CASSLMSGGAYEQFF. Here the CDR3 DNA reads TGTGCTAGCAGCTTAATGTCGGGGGGGGCTTATGAGCAGTTCTTC.

In its sample, this clonotype was seen a few times. A read error is possible here, since a much larger clone lies one base away. The chain uses TRBV28 and TRBJ2-1; D possibly uses TRBD1 or TRBD2 (5 bases each). The DNA end favors TRBJ2-5, so the J call may be wrong. The CDR3 consists of 14 residues. Germline V gives CDR1 MDHEN, CDR2 SYDVKM. The CDR3 region is CASRGSKLQETQYF. CDR3 bases: TGTGCCAGCCGGGGCAGCAAGCTCCAAGAGACCCAGTACTTC.